These 7 T cell receptor beta chains share one sample of origin, sequenced in a study of cytomegalovirus exposure and HLA in healthy donors. It was with 60 Vbeta and 13 Jbeta primers that the PCR ran. Only in-frame clones appear in the TCRdb table, and some are missing; sequencing was by immunoSEQ multiplex PCR. This sample has around 200,000 clones, with roughly 87% found just once. Sequenced: PBMCs. These receptors were collected from a man aged 50 or older in good health and CMV-seronegative.

In this sample, this clone turned up once. The chain uses TRBV29-1 and TRBJ1-1, with TRBD1 matching over 10 bases. Per the germline V gene, CDR1 is SQVTM and CDR2 is ANQGSEA. The CDR3 consists of 13 residues. With 1 base clipped from V and 4 bases from J, the junction kept 0 bases outside the gene matches. Written as DNA, the CDR3 is TGCAGCGTTGAAGGGACAGGGGGCACTGAAGCTTTCTTT. This encodes CSVEGTGGTEAFF.

This rearrangement joins TRBV6-5 to TRBJ1-3; 7 bases match TRBD1. CDR3 length: 15 residues. Germline V CDR1 and CDR2: MNHEY, SVGAGI. Losses at the gene ends were 2 bases for V and 4 bases for J; bases not matched to a gene: 5. The CDR3 sequence: CASSYTPGGGNTIYF. CDR3 nucleotides: TGTGCCAGCAGTTACACCCCAGGGGGGGGAAACACCATATATTTT.

The J gene is TRBJ2-3, the V gene TRBV19, with 10 positions matching TRBD1. The ends lost 9 bases at V and 2 bases at J; junction bases unmatched: 5. The germline V gene encodes CDR1 LNHDA and CDR2 SQIVND (reference sequence). The CDR3 is 14 amino acids. CDR3 loop: CASQDRGITDTQYF. The CDR3 nucleotides are TGTGCCAGCCAGGACAGGGGGATCACAGATACGCAGTATTTT. Supplemented by reference TRBV19 and TRBJ2-3, the full variable domain reads DGGITQSPKYLFRKEGQNVTLSCEQNLNHDAMYWYRQDPGQGLRLIYYSQIVNDFQKGDIAEGYSVSREKKESFPLTVTSAQKNPTAFYLCASQDRGITDTQYFGPGTRLTVL.

The chain links TRBV19 to TRBJ2-7; 9 bases map to TRBD1. Germline V gene lookup returns CDR1 LNHDA and CDR2 SQIVND (reference sequence). There are 16 residues in the CDR3. J lost 6 bases, V lost 4 bases, and 13 bases had no gene match. In nucleotides, the CDR3 is TGTGCCAGTAGTACCAACCGGGACAGGGTCGGGGGCGAGCAGTACTTC. Translation gives CASSTNRDRVGGEQYF.

This chain links TRBV4-2 with TRBJ1-3; D is uncertain. The CDR3 totals 17 residues. Trimming removed 5 bases from V and 2 bases from J, with 19 bases in between. In germline, CDR1 is LGHNA, CDR2 YNFKEQ. The CDR3 region is CASSKTAGSLAGNTIYF. In nucleotides, the CDR3 is TGTGCCAGCAGCAAAACCGCGGGGAGTCTGGCTGGAAACACCATATATTTT.

This CDR3 is CASSISGTDRDTQYF. DNA for the CDR3: TGTGCCAGCAGCATCAGTGGGACAGACCGAGATACGCAGTATTTT. The chain has TRBV4-2 and TRBJ2-3; 7 bases line up with TRBD1. V dropped 5 bases and J dropped 5; count of bases not matched to a gene: 10. The CDR3 has 15 amino acids. From germline, CDR1 is LGHNA and CDR2 YNFKEQ.

The V call is TRBV6-1, the J call TRBJ2-2, with TRBD1 matching over 12 bases. V was clipped by 6 bases and J by 5 bases; unmatched bases: 1. Germline V gives CDR1 MNHNS, CDR2 SASEGT. CDR3 size: 14 residues. CDR3 in DNA: TGTGCCAGCAGGGGACAGGGGGCAACCGGGGAGCTGTTTTTT. Amino acid sequence: CASRGQGATGELFF.